These T cell receptor beta chains were read from a single sample in a study of CD8 T cells in ankylosing spondylitis. MiXCR, run by TCRdb on the 5' RACE reads, gives a single entry per CDR3 protein. The sample includes 250,000 or so distinct CDR3 sequences, about 10% seen only once; the top ten take less than 3%. The sample comprised blood, either unsorted or a sorted T cell fraction (not recorded which). These receptors all come from a male donor with ankylosing spondylitis or in good health (not recorded which). CDR3s include the opening cysteine and the closing phenylalanine or tryptophan. Fields, in order: J gene, clone size, D gene, V gene, CDR3 protein, CDR3 DNA. D genes are given only for firm matches. Size tells how often a clone was seen (once, few, many) or the class of an expanded clone, and some rows leave it out.

TRBJ1-1 | few | TRBD1 | TRBV7-9 | CASSLADLDRAWTEAFF | TGTGCCAGCAGCTTAGCTGACCTGGACAGGGCGTGGACTGAAGCTTTCTTT
TRBJ2-6 | . | . | TRBV3-1 | CASSPTGADHYSGANVLTF | TGTGCCAGCAGCCCAACCGGGGCCGATCATTACTCTGGGGCCAACGTCCTGACTTTC
TRBJ2-7 | . | TRBD2 | TRBV7-9 | CASSSTSGFYEQYF | TGTGCCAGCAGCTCCACTAGCGGGTTCTACGAGCAGTACTTC
TRBJ1-1 | many | . | TRBV5-6 | CASSLARGSAFF | TGTGCCAGCAGCTTGGCGCGGGGATCAGCTTTCTTT
TRBJ2-3 | many | TRBD2 | TRBV5-1 | CASSPGLAESTDTQYF | TGCGCCAGCAGTCCCGGACTAGCGGAAAGCACAGATACGCAGTATTTT
TRBJ2-1 | many | . | TRBV5-1 | CASSLAGFGGSKNEQFF | TGCGCCAGCAGCTTGGCCGGGTTTGGGGGCTCAAAGAATGAGCAGTTCTTC
TRBJ2-7 | many | . | TRBV5-1 | CASSYEFAYEQYF | TGCGCCAGCAGTTATGAATTCGCCTACGAGCAGTACTTC
TRBJ2-1 | many | TRBD2 | TRBV20-1 | CSGWRGRYYNEQFF | TGCAGTGGTTGGCGGGGGAGATACTACAATGAGCAGTTCTTC
TRBJ1-4 | many | . | TRBV5-1 | CASSLSGTNEKLFF | TGCGCCAGCAGCCTTTCGGGGACTAATGAAAAACTGTTTTTT
TRBJ1-3 | many | . | TRBV30 | CAWSALEGNTIYF | TGTGCCTGGAGTGCCCTCGAAGGAAACACCATATATTTT
TRBJ2-1 | many | . | TRBV10-3 | CAINERGDNEQFF | TGTGCCATCAACGAACGGGGAGACAATGAGCAGTTCTTC
TRBJ1-1 | . | . | TRBV6-2/TRBV6-3 | CASSYHRNTEAFF | TGTGCCAGCAGTTACCACCGGAACACTGAAGCTTTCTTT